This T cell receptor beta chain was identified during a study of blood T cell repertoires in COVID-19. Study background: Samples came from the United States, Italy and Spain, spanning acute and convalescent COVID-19. In each case, the material was cDNA or gDNA derived from T cells, B-cell-depleted T cells, or PBMCs.

The germline V and J ends were trimmed by 3 bases and 7 bases, with 16 bases remaining between them. Germline-derived CDR1 and CDR2 are LNHDA and SQIVND (reference sequence). This CDR3 is 15 amino acids long. Original processing notes: From reference gene primer amplification, estimates of nucleated cell counts were derived. TCRdb keeps only in-frame clones here, not all; method: immunoSEQ multiplex PCR. Clone size and the V and J calls come from that table; the DNA yielded D and trimming. Of tens of thousands of clones in the sample, approximately 83% were seen once. The source of this sequence is a man in his fifties with acute or convalescent COVID-19. The chain joins TRBV19 to TRBJ1-5; perhaps TRBD1 as D (6 bases). Input material: peripheral blood. In DNA form, the CDR3 reads TGTGCCAGTAGTATCCGGGGTGAGGGGGGGCAGCCCCAGCATTTT. Its protein product is CASSIRGEGGQPQHF.